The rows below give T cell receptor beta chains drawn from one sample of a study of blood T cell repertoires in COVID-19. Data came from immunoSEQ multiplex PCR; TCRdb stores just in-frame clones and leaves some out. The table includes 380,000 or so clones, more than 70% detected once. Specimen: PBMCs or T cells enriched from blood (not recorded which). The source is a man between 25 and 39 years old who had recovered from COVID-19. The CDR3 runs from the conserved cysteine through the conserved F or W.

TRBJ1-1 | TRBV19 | CASGQGYTEAFF
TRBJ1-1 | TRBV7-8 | CASSQSTANTEAFF
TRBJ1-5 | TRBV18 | CASSPPTGGNQPQHF
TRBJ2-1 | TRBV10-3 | CAISPGTRSSYNEQFF
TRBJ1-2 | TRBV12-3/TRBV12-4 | CASSWTGNYGYTF
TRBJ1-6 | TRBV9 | CASSPRGQLNSPLHF
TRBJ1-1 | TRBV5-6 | CASSSTGIAEAFF
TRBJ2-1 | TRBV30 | CAGGAGGYNEQFF
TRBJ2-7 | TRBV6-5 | CASSLGLAAYEQYF
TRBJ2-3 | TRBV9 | CASSVGSSQVDTQYF
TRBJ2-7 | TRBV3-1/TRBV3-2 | CASRTQGAREQYF
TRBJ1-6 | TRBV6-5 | CASRPTGKSPLHF
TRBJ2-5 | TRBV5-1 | CASSSTSGGQETQYF
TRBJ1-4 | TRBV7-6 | CASSRDRTNEKLFF
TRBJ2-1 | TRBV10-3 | CAISVGGAEQFF
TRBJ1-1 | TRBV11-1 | CASSLGPTEAFF
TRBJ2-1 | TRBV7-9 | CASSLASAFSYNEQFF
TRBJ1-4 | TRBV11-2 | CASSLRRGLDEKLFF
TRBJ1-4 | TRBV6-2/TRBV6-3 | CASSYNSLEKLFF